The 2 T cell receptor beta chains presented below share a single source sample, sequenced in a study of identifying expanded T cells in peripheral blood. The data were produced by immunoSEQ multiplex PCR, yet TCRdb's version contains in-frame clones alone and is incomplete. The sample shows roughly 100,000 clones, around 85% of them seen only once. The sample consisted of blood. These receptors all stem from a person aged 18 to 75 in good health.

The gene calls are TRBV7-2 and TRBJ1-1, with D perhaps matching TRBD1 (6 bases). V lost 5 bases and J lost 4, with 14 bases in between. Per germline, CDR1 SGHTA and CDR2 FQGNSA. The length of the CDR3 is 14 residues. For the CDR3, the DNA is TGTGCCAGCAGCATCAGAAACAGGGCCACTGAAGCTTTCTTT. It yields the protein CASSIRNRATEAFF.

The J gene is TRBJ2-5, the V gene TRBV11-2; unclear D gene. CDR1 and CDR2 from the germline V gene are SGHAT and FQNNGV. The CDR3 loop spans 12 amino acids. V lost 7 bases, J lost 5 bases, and 11 bases lay in between. The CDR3 sequence is CASTTLGETQYF. Written as DNA, the CDR3 is TGTGCCAGCACTACTTTGGGTGAGACCCAGTACTTC.